What follows are 21 T cell receptor beta chains derived from one specimen sequenced in a study of shared clonotypes between healthy human individuals. Sequencing used immunoSEQ multiplex PCR; TCRdb keeps in-frame clones, though not all of them. Of 650,000 to 750,000 clones in the sample, around 72% were seen once. The sequenced material came from memory CD4+ T cells sorted from blood. Indicated subset: CD45RA-negative fraction. All receptors derive from a woman aged 25 to 39 in good health.

The chain couples TRBV5-1 to TRBJ2-7; 13 bases agree with TRBD2. Germline trimming cut 4 bases from V and 2 bases from J; bases unmatched to any gene: 3. The CDR3 has 15 residues. Germline loops: CDR1 SGHRS, CDR2 YFSETQ. CDR3 DNA sequence: TGCGCCAGCAGCCAAACTAGCGGGAGGGCCTACGAGCAGTACTTC. Residues: CASSQTSGRAYEQYF.

V and J are TRBV11-2 and TRBJ2-7; maybe TRBD2 (6 bases). The V end lost 3 bases, the J end lost 5 bases, and 11 bases lay between the germline ends. CDR3 length equals 13 residues. Germline V gives CDR1 SGHAT, CDR2 FQNNGV. This CDR3 reads CASSFVTSNEQYF. CDR3 DNA: TGTGCCAGCAGCTTTGTTACTAGCAACGAGCAGTACTTC.

This sequence joins TRBV18 and TRBJ2-5, with D unresolved. The CDR3 has 14 amino acids. The germline V and J ends were trimmed by 5 bases and 0 bases, with 10 bases remaining between them. Germline loops: CDR1 KGHSH, CDR2 LQKENI. The CDR3 loop is CASSSSGYQETQYF. In DNA, the CDR3 is TGTGCCAGCTCATCTAGTGGCTACCAAGAGACCCAGTACTTC.

The V and J genes are TRBV12-1 and TRBJ2-3; the table's D call of TRBD1 was not tested on the DNA. TRBV12-1 is designated a pseudogene. This CDR3 has 16 amino acids. This CDR3 reads CASSFLHRGWVDTQYF. The CDR3 DNA reads as TGTGCCAGCAGCTTTCTTCACAGGGGATGGGTAGATACGCAGTATTTT.

The chain uses TRBV19 and TRBJ1-3; TRBD1 might be the D (6 bases). CDR1 and CDR2 from the germline V gene are LNHDA and SQIVND (reference sequence). The CDR3 has 16 amino acids. V lost 3 bases, J lost 2 bases, and 14 bases lay in between. CDR3 in DNA: TGTGCCAGTAGTATCTCGTTGGGGACAACTGGAAACACCATATATTTT. As protein: CASSISLGTTGNTIYF.

The chain is built from TRBV7-9 and TRBJ2-5, with 12 bases lining up with TRBD2. Per the germline V gene, CDR1 is SEHNR and CDR2 is FQNEAQ (reference sequence). Trimming at V came to 5 bases and at J to 6 bases, leaving 13 bases not matched to a gene. The CDR3 loop spans 17 amino acids. CDR3 nucleotide sequence: TGTGCCAGCAGCCCTAAGTCTGGGACTAGCGGGTTAAAGACCCAGTACTTC. Translating gives CASSPKSGTSGLKTQYF.

This clone was seen more than once but under ten times. The rearrangement links TRBV29-1 to TRBJ2-1, with 14 bases aligning to TRBD2. J was trimmed by 3 bases and V by 4 bases; bases with no gene match: 5. The CDR3 contains 16 residues. The germline CDR1 and CDR2 sequences are SQVTM and ANQGSEA. In DNA form, the CDR3 reads TGCAGCGTTGGCCTGGGACTAGCGGGAGACTACAATGAGCAGTTCTTC. This codes for CSVGLGLAGDYNEQFF.

Regarding this clone: At the DNA level, this CDR3 is encoded by other sequences in the same sample as well. The chain joins TRBV13 to TRBJ1-1; TRBD1 agrees at 7 bases. V lost 3 bases and J lost 0; bases outside the gene matches: 4. This CDR3 region has 15 residues. Germline V gene sequence: CDR1 PRHDT, CDR2 FYEKMQ (reference sequence). Here the CDR3 reads CASSFEGQLNTEAFF. The CDR3 DNA follows: TGTGCCAGCAGCTTCGAGGGACAGTTGAACACTGAAGCTTTCTTT.

V usage is TRBV28 and J usage is TRBJ1-1, with D perhaps matching TRBD1 (5 bases). The V end lost 6 bases, the J end lost 0 bases, and 17 bases lay between the germline ends. The CDR3 consists of 16 residues. Germline loops: CDR1 MDHEN, CDR2 SYDVKM. The CDR3 nucleotides are TGTGCCAGCAGCCCTCCCCCGGGGCGCATGAACACTGAAGCTTTCTTT. Its translation: CASSPPPGRMNTEAFF.

The genes are TRBV28 and TRBJ2-5; possible D gene TRBD2, 5 bases. In germline, CDR1 is MDHEN, CDR2 SYDVKM. V lost 3 bases and J lost 1, with 9 bases in between. CDR3 length equals 14 residues. The DNA of the CDR3 is TGTGCCAGCAGTTTCACGGGGTCCCAAGAGACCCAGTACTTC. Translating it yields CASSFTGSQETQYF.

This clone was seen at least ten times. The CDR3 nucleotides read TGTGCCAGCAGCCTCCTGAACCTCCGGGACAGGGTATGGTCAGAGACCCAGTACTTC. Translation gives CASSLLNLRDRVWSETQYF. The V call is TRBV7-9, the J call TRBJ2-5, with 9 bases matching TRBD1. Germline V CDR1 and CDR2: SEHNR, FQNEAQ (reference sequence). CDR3 length equals 19 residues. V shed 5 bases, J shed 4 bases, and the junction held 20 bases outside the gene matches.

CDR3 sequence reads: CASSPQPGQGASGYTF. The DNA for the CDR3 is TGCGCCAGCAGCCCCCAGCCGGGACAGGGGGCGTCGGGCTACACCTTC. J is TRBJ1-2 and V is TRBV5-1; 12 bases are a match to TRBD1. V lost 4 bases to trimming and J lost 8 bases; unmatched junction nucleotides: 12. CDR1 and CDR2 (germline): SGHRS, YFSETQ. The CDR3 runs 16 residues. Based on the CDR3 plus reference TRBV5-1 and TRBJ1-2, the full variable domain is KAGVTQTPRYLIKTRGQQVTLSCSPISGHRSVSWYQQTPGQGLQFLFEYFSETQRNKGNFPGRFSGRQFSNSRSEMNVSTLELGDSALYLCASSPQPGQGASGYTFGSGTRLTVV.

In DNA form, the CDR3 reads TGTGCCATCGGGACTACTGGAAACACCATATATTTT. It specifies CAIGTTGNTIYF. V usage is TRBV10-3 and J usage is TRBJ1-3, with D perhaps matching TRBD1 (5 bases). Trimming pared 8 bases from V and 2 bases from J, leaving 7 bases between. The CDR3 is 12 amino acids. Germline V gene lookup returns CDR1 ENHRY and CDR2 SYGVKD.

The chain joins TRBV5-8 to TRBJ2-3; 8 positions match TRBD1. CDR3 length equals 14 residues. Germline assignment: CDR1 SGHTS and CDR2 YDEGEE. V lost 1 base and J lost 7; bases outside the gene matches: 5. The CDR3 DNA sequence: TGTGCCAGCAGCTTGAGATGGACAGGGAATACGCAGTATTTT. Translation: CASSLRWTGNTQYF.

The chain links TRBV7-3 to TRBJ2-2; tentatively, D is TRBD1 (5 bases). V dropped 5 bases and J dropped 0 bases, with 10 bases sitting between them. The germline V gene has CDR1 SGHTA and CDR2 FQGTGA. CDR3 length equals 15 residues. The CDR3: CASSKDITNTGELFF. In nucleotides, the CDR3 is TGTGCCAGCAGCAAGGACATTACGAACACCGGGGAGCTGTTTTTT.

This clone was seen a few times. The rearrangement uses TRBV20-1 and TRBJ2-1; tentative D call: TRBD2 (6 bases). V gave up 5 bases and J gave up 6 bases, with 8 bases separating them. CDR3 length: 11 amino acids. Germline V gives CDR1 DFQATT, CDR2 SNEGSKA (reference sequence). The CDR3 region is CSAQTSNEQFF. The CDR3 nucleotides are TGCAGTGCTCAGACTAGCAATGAGCAGTTCTTC.

This clone was detected a few times. The V and J genes are TRBV18 and TRBJ2-1; no definite D call. The V end lost 0 bases, the J end lost 1 base, and 10 bases lay between the germline ends. The CDR3 consists of 16 residues. The germline V gene encodes CDR1 KGHSH and CDR2 LQKENI. CDR3 nucleotides: TGTGCCAGCTCACCACCGGGGTTTCTATCCTACAATGAGCAGTTCTTC. It specifies CASSPPGFLSYNEQFF.

The V gene is TRBV21-1, the J gene TRBJ2-3; the table's D call, TRBD2, was not checked against the DNA. TRBV21-1 is deemed a pseudogene. CDR3 length: 15 amino acids. In DNA form, the CDR3 reads TGTGCCAGCAGCAACCTAGGAAGCGGGACAGATACGCAGTATTTT. This translates into CASSNLGSGTDTQYF.

Points on this clone: This CDR3 is also generated by other DNA sequences in the sample. The CDR3 spells CASSPVGDTQYF. CDR3 bases: TGTGCCAGCTCACCCGTGGGAGATACGCAGTATTTT. The chain carries TRBV18 and TRBJ2-3, with D uncertain. The germline V gene encodes CDR1 KGHSH and CDR2 LQKENI. The CDR3 is 12 residues long. The V end was cut by 3 bases, the J end by 5 bases, with 6 bases between.

This clone was observed a few times. The chain combines TRBV6-1 with TRBJ1-3; the D gene is possibly TRBD1 (5 bases). CDR1 is MNHNS and CDR2 is SASEGT in the germline V gene. Trimming left V 4 bases short and J 2 bases short, with 9 bases between. This CDR3 region has 14 residues. The chain's CDR3 is CASSVRGTGNTIYF. CDR3 nucleotides: TGTGCCAGCAGTGTAAGGGGTACTGGAAACACCATATATTTT.

The CDR3 DNA is TGCGCCAGCAGCGAAAACTTAGGGTACACTGAAGCTTTCTTT. Residues: CASSENLGYTEAFF. V is TRBV5-1 and J is TRBJ1-1; D is uncertain. The CDR3 has 14 amino acids. Per the germline V gene, CDR1 is SGHRS and CDR2 is YFSETQ. Trimming removed 4 bases at V and 3 bases at J, with 13 bases between.